A selection of T cell receptor beta chains follows, all from one sample in a study of T cell responses to AZD1222 COVID-19 vaccine. The repertoire was sequenced with immunoSEQ multiplex PCR; TCRdb's copy has only in-frame clones and lacks some. The table lists around 110,000 clones, 85% to 95% of them singletons, with under 3.5% in the top ten. The specimen comprised peripheral blood, sampled on day 0 of AZD1222 vaccination. These receptors all stem from an adult in good health. Both conserved end residues are part of each CDR3. A D gene is named only where the DNA matches it firmly. Clone sizes are given selectively: once, few, many, or a class where the clone is expanded.

clone_size | j_call | d_call | v_call | cdr3_nt | cdr3_aa
. | TRBJ2-1 | TRBD2 | TRBV27 | TGTGCCAGCAGCACAACCCCGGGAGGGCCAGAGTACAATGAGCAGTTCTTC | CASSTTPGGPEYNEQFF
. | TRBJ2-1 | TRBD2 | TRBV10-3 | TGTGCCATTTCCGGTAGCGGGACTCGTACGAATGAGCAGTTCTTC | CAISGSGTRTNEQFF
. | TRBJ2-7 | . | TRBV3-1/TRBV3-2 | TGTGCCAGCAGCCTTGCGGGGGCGTCCTACGAGCAGTACTTC | CASSLAGASYEQYF
. | TRBJ1-1 | . | TRBV3-1/TRBV3-2 | TGTGCCAGCAGCCAGCACGGGGCAACCACTGAAGCTTTCTTT | CASSQHGATTEAFF
. | TRBJ2-7 | . | TRBV7-9 | TGTGCCAGCAGCTTGAAAATAGCGGGACAGTACGAGCAGTACTTC | CASSLKIAGQYEQYF
. | TRBJ2-1 | . | TRBV13 | TGTGCCAGCAGTCTAGGACGGGAGCAGTTCTTC | CASSLGREQFF
once | TRBJ2-5 | . | TRBV9 | TGTGCCAGCAGCGTTTCAGGCGGAGAGACCCAGTACTTC | CASSVSGGETQYF
. | TRBJ2-3 | TRBD2 | TRBV7-9 | TGTGCCAGCAGCCAAGCGGGGATATCAACGGATACGCAGTATTTT | CASSQAGISTDTQYF
. | TRBJ2-7 | . | TRBV28 | TGTGCCAGCAGTCCGACCTTCTCCTACGAGCAGTACTTC | CASSPTFSYEQYF
. | TRBJ2-1 | TRBD2 | TRBV5-4 | TGTGCCAGCAGCTTGTCGGCGGGAGCACGAGAGCAGTTCTTC | CASSLSAGAREQFF
. | TRBJ2-7 | . | TRBV4-1 | TGCGCCAGCAGCCTACGACATTCCGGCTACTACGAGCAGTACTTC | CASSLRHSGYYEQYF
. | TRBJ1-3 | . | TRBV25-1 | TGTGCCAGCAGTGAATTTGGCTCTGGAAACACCATATATTTT | CASSEFGSGNTIYF
. | TRBJ2-1 | . | TRBV6-4 | TGTGCCAGCAGTGTATGGCTATACAATGAGCAGTTCTTC | CASSVWLYNEQFF
. | TRBJ2-3 | TRBD2 | TRBV29-1 | TGCAGCGTTGACATGGGACTAGGAACGCAGTATTTT | CSVDMGLGTQYF
. | TRBJ2-1 | . | TRBV3-1/TRBV3-2 | TGTGCCAGCAGCCCACCGACCAATTACAATGAGCAGTTCTTC | CASSPPTNYNEQFF
. | TRBJ1-1 | . | TRBV5-4 | TGTGCCAGCAGCTTGGTCAGGGAGGGTGAAGCTTTCTTT | CASSLVREGEAFF
. | TRBJ2-2 | . | TRBV30 | TGTGCCTGGAGTGCCGCCGCGACAGGGAACACCGGGGAGCTGTTTTTT | CAWSAAATGNTGELFF
. | TRBJ2-7 | TRBD1 | TRBV19 | TGTGCCAGTAGCCTCTGGGGACAGGCGACCTACGAGCAGTACTTC | CASSLWGQATYEQYF
. | TRBJ1-3 | . | TRBV4-1 | TGCGCCAGCAGCCTTGGACAGAGCTCTGGAAACACCATATATTTT | CASSLGQSSGNTIYF
. | TRBJ2-5 | . | TRBV28 | TGTGCCAGCAGCCCAGGGGGGGTGGAGACCCAGTACTTC | CASSPGGVETQYF
. | TRBJ1-2 | . | TRBV27 | TGTGCCAGCAGTTTAGGGGGGAACTCTGGCTACACCTTC | CASSLGGNSGYTF
few | TRBJ1-5 | . | TRBV6-5 | TGTGCCAGCAGCCGGGACACAAATCAGCCCCAGCATTTT | CASSRDTNQPQHF
. | TRBJ2-1 | . | TRBV9 | TGTGCCAGCAGCTCCGGCCCTATCTACAATGAGCAGTTCTTC | CASSSGPIYNEQFF
. | TRBJ2-7 | TRBD1 | TRBV19 | TGTGCCAGCAAAACCTCCGGGACAGGGGCCTACGAGCAGTACTTC | CASKTSGTGAYEQYF
once | TRBJ2-3 | . | TRBV19 | TGTGCCAGTAGCGTGCAGGGGCCAGATACGCAGTATTTT | CASSVQGPDTQYF
. | TRBJ2-7 | . | TRBV7-2 | TGTGCCAGCGCGACGGCGGATCGGCGCGAGCAGTACTTC | CASATADRREQYF
. | TRBJ1-5 | . | TRBV28 | TGTGCCACCCGACTCTCGGGGCAGCCCCAGCATTTT | CATRLSGQPQHF
. | TRBJ1-4 | . | TRBV6-5 | TGTGCCAGCTCCTTTGGGGGGGCGGAAAAACTGTTTTTT | CASSFGGAEKLFF
. | TRBJ2-5 | . | TRBV18 | TGTGCCAGCTCACCCCGCATTGGTGACAGACAAGAGACCCAGTACTTC | CASSPRIGDRQETQYF
. | TRBJ2-2 | . | TRBV30 | TGTGCCTGGGGGCTGGGAGTTGGCGGGGAGCTGTTTTTT | CAWGLGVGGELFF
. | TRBJ2-7 | TRBD1 | TRBV2 | TGTGCCAGCAGTCCCGGGCAGGGGGTGACCGGCGAGCAGTACTTC | CASSPGQGVTGEQYF
. | TRBJ2-3 | TRBD2 | TRBV2 | TGTGCCAGCAGTGGAGGACTTGTGTCGGGCGGGAGTACAGATACGCAGTATTTT | CASSGGLVSGGSTDTQYF
. | TRBJ2-1 | TRBD2 | TRBV6-5 | TGTGCCAGCAGGTGGAGACTAGCGGGTAAGGATGAGCAGTTCTTC | CASRWRLAGKDEQFF
. | TRBJ2-5 | . | TRBV5-4 | TGTGCCAGCAGCACAAGACAGGGAGGAGGGGAGACCCAGTACTTC | CASSTRQGGGETQYF
. | TRBJ2-7 | TRBD1 | TRBV19 | TGTGCCAGTAGTATAATGGGACAGGCCGGCTTCGAGCAGTACTTC | CASSIMGQAGFEQYF
. | TRBJ2-7 | . | TRBV27 | TGTGCCAGCAGTTTATCTGGGGGACCCTACTCCGAGCAGTACTTC | CASSLSGGPYSEQYF
. | TRBJ1-1 | . | TRBV7-9 | TGTGCCAGCAGCTTTAACGGGAACACTGAAGCTTTCTTT | CASSFNGNTEAFF
. | TRBJ2-7 | . | TRBV12-3/TRBV12-4 | TGTGCCAGCAGTTTAGTTGACAAAAGGGAGCAGTACTTC | CASSLVDKREQYF
. | TRBJ2-1 | TRBD2 | TRBV7-8 | TGTGCCAGCAGCTTAGAGAGGACGGTCGGGACTAGCGGGAAGTACAATGAGCAGTTCTTC | CASSLERTVGTSGKYNEQFF